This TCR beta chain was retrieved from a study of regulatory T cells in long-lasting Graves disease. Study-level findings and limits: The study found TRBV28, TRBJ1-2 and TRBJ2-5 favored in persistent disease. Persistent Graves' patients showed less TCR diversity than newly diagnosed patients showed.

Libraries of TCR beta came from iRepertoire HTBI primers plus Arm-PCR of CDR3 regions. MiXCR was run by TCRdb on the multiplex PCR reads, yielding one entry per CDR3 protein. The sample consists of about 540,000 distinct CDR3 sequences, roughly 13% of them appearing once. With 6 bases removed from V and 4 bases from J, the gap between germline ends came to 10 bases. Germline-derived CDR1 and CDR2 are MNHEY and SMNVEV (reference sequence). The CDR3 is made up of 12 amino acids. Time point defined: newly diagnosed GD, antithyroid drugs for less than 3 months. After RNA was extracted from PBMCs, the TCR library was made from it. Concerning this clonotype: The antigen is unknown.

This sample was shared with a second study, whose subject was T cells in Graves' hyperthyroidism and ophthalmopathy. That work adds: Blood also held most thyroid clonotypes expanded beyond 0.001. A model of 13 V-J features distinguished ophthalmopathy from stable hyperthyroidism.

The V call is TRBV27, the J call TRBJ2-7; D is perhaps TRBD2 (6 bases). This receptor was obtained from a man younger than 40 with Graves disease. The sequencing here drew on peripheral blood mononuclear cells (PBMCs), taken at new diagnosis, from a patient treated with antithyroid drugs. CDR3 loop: CASRGLAYEQYF. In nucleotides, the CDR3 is TGTGCCAGCAGGGGTCTAGCGTACGAGCAGTACTTC.